This T cell receptor beta chain was found in a study of T cell responses to AZD1222 COVID-19 vaccine. Study-wide points: Spike-specific TCR breadth rose after two AZD1222 doses, and depth rose as well. Only a handful of AZD1222 recipients tested seropositive at baseline. Per reports, nearly half of all spike-specific TCRs target regions that are unmutated in variants. Among the donors, most were white British and more were female, and clonal diversity was possibly underestimated.

Concerning this clone: Its antigen is undetermined.

V was cut by 2 bases and J by 2 bases, with 10 bases left in between. The germline V gene has CDR1 SGHRS and CDR2 YFSETQ. CDR3 length: 14 residues. Produced via immunoSEQ multiplex PCR; TCRdb's table is partial and in-frame only. The data contain some 130,000 clones, 93% of them singletons. This specimen consisted of peripheral blood, obtained on day 0 of AZD1222 vaccination. The sequence was collected from an adult in good health. The genes are TRBV5-1 and TRBJ1-2, with D unclear. DNA for the CDR3: TGCGCCAGCAGCTTACCGGGATCCAACTATGGCTACACCTTC. It translates to CASSLPGSNYGYTF.